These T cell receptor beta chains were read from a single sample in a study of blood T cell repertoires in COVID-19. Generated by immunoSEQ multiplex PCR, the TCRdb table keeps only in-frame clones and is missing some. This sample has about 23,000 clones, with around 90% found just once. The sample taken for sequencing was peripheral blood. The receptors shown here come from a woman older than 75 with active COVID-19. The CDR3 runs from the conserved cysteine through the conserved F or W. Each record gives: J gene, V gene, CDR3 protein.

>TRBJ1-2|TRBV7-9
CASSLGLTGSYGYTF
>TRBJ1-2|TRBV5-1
CASSFSQGASGYTF
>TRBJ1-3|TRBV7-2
CASSSTGGTGNTIYF
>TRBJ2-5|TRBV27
CASRISGTGKIRETQYF
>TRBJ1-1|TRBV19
CASTGKRAEAFF
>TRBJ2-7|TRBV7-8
CASSHRTVSYEQYF
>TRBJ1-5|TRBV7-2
CASSLDSTRGNQPQHF
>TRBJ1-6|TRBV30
CAWGDRYKFHF
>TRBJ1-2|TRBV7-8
CASSPGTGTNYGYTF
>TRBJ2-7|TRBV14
CASSKTRGVGEQYF
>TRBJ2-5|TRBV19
CASSWAGEGETQYF
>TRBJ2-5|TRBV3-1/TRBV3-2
CASRAQGGGETQYF
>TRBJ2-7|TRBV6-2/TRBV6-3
CASSYSKWTGKTYEQYF
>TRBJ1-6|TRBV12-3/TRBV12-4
CATSAGGDSPLHF
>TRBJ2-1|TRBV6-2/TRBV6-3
CASSHPWGQGSYNEQFF
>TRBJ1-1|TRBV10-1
CASPEAGGNTEAFF
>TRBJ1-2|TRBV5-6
CASSLRGYGYTF
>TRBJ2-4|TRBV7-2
CASSLGQGGGNIQYF
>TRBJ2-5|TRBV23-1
CASSQFPGTGGETQYF
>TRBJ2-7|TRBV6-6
CASSYSRTGVYEQYF
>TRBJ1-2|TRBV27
CAGRSGGQGANGYTF
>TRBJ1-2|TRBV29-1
CSVEDPVGGPGYGYTF
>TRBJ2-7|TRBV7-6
CASSPGLAGGSSYEQYF
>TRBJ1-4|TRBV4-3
CATQATNEKLFF
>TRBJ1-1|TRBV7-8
CASSPYRVLGQLVNTEAFF
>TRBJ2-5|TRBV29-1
CSVDWGTGEETQYF
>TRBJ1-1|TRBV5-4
CASSIPGQGRNTEAFF
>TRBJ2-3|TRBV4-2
CASSQGSRWDTQYF
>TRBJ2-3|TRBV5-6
CASSRTSGSSTDTQYF
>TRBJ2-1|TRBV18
CASSSIQGRRSYNEQFF
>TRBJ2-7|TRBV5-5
CASSFETGFSSYEQYF
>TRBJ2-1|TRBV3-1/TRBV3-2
CATSPGTANYNEQFF
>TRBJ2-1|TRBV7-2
CASSLWGGSYNEQFF
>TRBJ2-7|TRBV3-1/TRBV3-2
CASSHRTSGTRGAYEQYF
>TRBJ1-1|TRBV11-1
CASSQDRFGEAFF
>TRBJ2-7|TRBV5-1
CASSLSDRGPYEQYF
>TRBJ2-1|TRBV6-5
CASTPGGAGPNEQFF
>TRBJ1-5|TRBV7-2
CASSLGGGPGQPQHF
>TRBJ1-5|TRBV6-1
CASSEVGLSPQHF
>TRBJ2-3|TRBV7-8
CASTRLAGGNTDTQYF
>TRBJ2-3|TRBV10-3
CAISGTSGVTDTQYF
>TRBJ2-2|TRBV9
CASSVVPGGPTGELFF
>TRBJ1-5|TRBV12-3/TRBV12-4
CASSLRGWPQHF
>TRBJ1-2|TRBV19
CASSIGGDGYGYTF
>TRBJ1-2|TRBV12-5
CASGFREFGYTF
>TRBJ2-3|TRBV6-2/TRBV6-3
CASSYPARGTSGGLDTQYF
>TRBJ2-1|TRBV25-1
CASSAPLAGFYNEQFF
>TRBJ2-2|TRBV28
CATMVPNHGSGELFF
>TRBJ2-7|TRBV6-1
CASSVDGAGGTYEQYF
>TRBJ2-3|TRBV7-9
CASSRMGPDTQYF
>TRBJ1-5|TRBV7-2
CASSLALGGQPQHF
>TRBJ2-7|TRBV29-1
CSVRTSQTYEQYF
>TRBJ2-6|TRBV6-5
CASSLEGSGANVLTF
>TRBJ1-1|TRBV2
CASREGPEAFF
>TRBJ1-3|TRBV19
CASSTLPQVATGNAIYF
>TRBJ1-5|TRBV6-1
CASSEHGVWEPHF
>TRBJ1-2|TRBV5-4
CASSSASQGNYGYTF